Following are 24 T cell receptor beta chains from one sample sequenced in a study of OX40 agonist ivuxolimab in advanced cancers. Only in-frame clones appear in the TCRdb table, and some are missing; sequencing was by immunoSEQ multiplex PCR. Among some 69,000 clones listed, around 90% were seen once. This specimen consisted of CD4+ or CD8+ T cells sorted from blood, obtained in a trial of the OX40 agonist ivuxolimab. These TCRs come from an adult with an advanced solid tumor such as melanoma, head and neck, liver or kidney cancer.

This chain uses TRBV11-3 with TRBJ2-7; a possible D gene is TRBD2 (5 bases). V was pared by 3 bases and J by 12 bases, with 18 bases between. CDR3 length: 13 amino acids. Germline V gene lookup returns CDR1 SGHNT and CDR2 YENEEA. CDR3 residues: CASSFLGGRQLYF. For the CDR3, the DNA is TGTGCCAGCAGCTTCCTAGGCGGGCGCCAGTTGTACTTC. The complete variable domain, with remaining parts taken from reference TRBV11-3 and TRBJ2-7, reads EAGVVQSPRYKIIEKKQPVAFWCNPISGHNTLYWYLQNLGQGPELLIRYENEEAVDDSQLPKDRFSAERLKGVDSTLKIQPAELGDSAVYLCASSFLGGRQLYFGPGTRLTVT.

This clone was counted a single time. The genes are TRBV2 and TRBJ2-7, with 8 bases matching TRBD2. Per germline, CDR1 SNHLY and CDR2 FYNNEI. V was pared by 6 bases and J by 2 bases, with 3 bases of the junction left unmatched. CDR3 length: 13 residues. The CDR3 DNA follows: TGTGCCAGCAGGCAGACTAGCGCCTACGAGCAGTACTTC. As protein: CASRQTSAYEQYF.

This clone was found once. The genes are TRBV5-1 and TRBJ2-7; perhaps D is TRBD1 or TRBD2 (5 bases each). V was pared by 4 bases and J by 1 base, with 15 bases between. Germline V lookup: CDR1 SGHRS, CDR2 YFSETQ. The CDR3 length is 15 residues. The CDR3 loop is CASSPFGDLSYEQYF. CDR3 nucleotides: TGCGCCAGCAGCCCTTTTGGGGACCTATCCTACGAGCAGTACTTC.

CDR3 in amino acids: CASSQVVLAGVVDTGELFF. The DNA of the CDR3 is TGCGCCAGCAGCCAAGTAGTACTAGCGGGAGTTGTGGACACCGGGGAGCTGTTTTTT. This rearrangement joins TRBV4-1 to TRBJ2-2; 11 positions match TRBD2. This CDR3 has 19 amino acids. The J segment lost 3 bases and the V segment lost 1 base, leaving 10 bases of the junction unmatched. CDR1 is MGHRA and CDR2 is YSYEKL in the germline V gene.

The J gene is TRBJ2-2, the V gene TRBV11-3; 7 bases agree with TRBD2. Germline-derived CDR1 and CDR2 are SGHNT and YENEEA. CDR3 length: 15 amino acids. J lost 7 bases, V lost 1 base, and 6 bases had no gene match. The DNA of the CDR3 is TGTGCCAGCAGCTTAGGCGGGAGTTTTGGCGGGGAGCTGTTTTTT. It yields the protein CASSLGGSFGGELFF.

This rearrangement joins TRBV7-2 to TRBJ1-1; a weak D match, TRBD1 (6 bases). The germline V gene has CDR1 SGHTA and CDR2 FQGNSA. V dropped 4 bases and J dropped 4 bases, with 16 bases sitting between them. The CDR3 sequence is 15 residues long. DNA of the CDR3: TGTGCCAGCAGCTGGAGGGGGGGCGGTATCACTGAAGCTTTCTTT. It yields the protein CASSWRGGGITEAFF.

This chain links TRBV28 with TRBJ2-6; unclear D gene. The CDR3 is 15 amino acids. The V gene lost 7 bases and the J gene lost 0 bases, with 10 bases spanning the gap. The germline V gene has CDR1 MDHEN and CDR2 SYDVKM. DNA of the CDR3: TGTGCCAGCACTAGGCCGGGCTCTGGGGCCAACGTCCTGACTTTC. Translating gives CASTRPGSGANVLTF. Filled out from reference TRBV28 and TRBJ2-6, the complete variable domain reads DVKVTQSSRYLVKRTGEKVFLECVQDMDHENMFWYRQDPGLGLRLIYFSYDVKMKEKGDIPEGYSVSREKKERFSLILESASTNQTSMYLCASTRPGSGANVLTFGAGSRLTVL.

The CDR3 bases are TGCAGCGTTGAAGAGGACTCTCGGGGCGAGCAGTACTTC. Amino acids: CSVEEDSRGEQYF. The chain combines TRBV29-1 with TRBJ2-7; maybe TRBD2 (5 bases). V dropped 0 bases and J dropped 6 bases, with 12 bases sitting between them. The germline V gene has CDR1 SQVTM and CDR2 ANQGSEA. The CDR3 is 13 amino acids.

V and J are TRBV15 and TRBJ2-6; D gene unclear. The V gene lost 0 bases and the J gene lost 1 base, with 7 bases spanning the gap. CDR1 is LNHNV, CDR2 YYDKDF, per germline (reference sequence). This CDR3 contains 16 residues. CDR3 region: CATSRDPGSGANVLTF. For the CDR3, the DNA is TGTGCCACCAGCAGAGATCCCGGGTCTGGGGCCAACGTCCTGACTTTC.

In its sample, this clone was seen once. The chain couples TRBV6-1 to TRBJ2-3; weak D call: TRBD2 (6 bases). The CDR3 consists of 14 residues. Trimming removed 6 bases from V and 2 bases from J, with 12 bases in between. Germline V gene lookup returns CDR1 MNHNS and CDR2 SASEGT. CDR3 in DNA: TGTGCCAGCAGCTTCGGCGGGAACACAGATACGCAGTATTTT. Its protein product is CASSFGGNTDTQYF.

J is TRBJ2-3 and V is TRBV29-1; D may match TRBD1 or TRBD2 (6 bases each). The CDR3 contains 12 residues. Germline CDR1 reads SQVTM; CDR2 reads ANQGSEA. Trimming shortened V by 4 bases and J by 6 bases, and 11 bases separated the two germline ends. CDR3 coding DNA: TGCAGCGTTGGCGGGACATACGATACGCAGTATTTT. Its protein is CSVGGTYDTQYF.

This sequence joins TRBV28 and TRBJ1-3; TRBD1 matches at 7 bases. CDR3 length: 14 amino acids. Germline V gene data show CDR1 as MDHEN and CDR2 as SYDVKM. The V segment lost 5 bases and the J segment 0 bases; nucleotides outside the gene matches: 1. The CDR3 bases are TGTGCCAGCAGTCCAGGGGGCTCTGGAAACACCATATATTTT. This sequence encodes CASSPGGSGNTIYF.

The chain is built from TRBV9 and TRBJ2-2, with D perhaps matching TRBD1 or TRBD2 (5 bases each). Germline V gene data show CDR1 as SGDLS and CDR2 as YYNGEE. The CDR3 sequence is 15 residues long. The germline V and J ends were trimmed by 5 bases and 0 bases, with 11 bases remaining between them. The CDR3 DNA follows: TGTGCCAGCAGTGCCGGGACGGCGAACACCGGGGAGCTGTTTTTT. Translating gives CASSAGTANTGELFF.

The J gene is TRBJ2-5, the V gene TRBV19, with D perhaps TRBD1 (8 bases). CDR1 and CDR2 from the germline V gene are LNHDA and SQIVND (reference sequence). Trimming removed 5 bases at V and 4 bases at J, with 17 bases between. This CDR3 comprises 15 residues. The CDR3 spells CASSGTGGVGETQYF. DNA of the CDR3: TGTGCCAGTAGTGGAACAGGGGGGGTCGGAGAGACCCAGTACTTC. The complete variable domain, with remaining parts taken from reference TRBV19 and TRBJ2-5, reads DGGITQSPKYLFRKEGQNVTLSCEQNLNHDAMYWYRQDPGQGLRLIYYSQIVNDFQKGDIAEGYSVSREKKESFPLTVTSAQKNPTAFYLCASSGTGGVGETQYFGPGTRLLVL.

The chain has TRBV18 and TRBJ2-3; D may be TRBD2 (6 bases). CDR3 length: 14 residues. Germline V CDR1 and CDR2: KGHSH, LQKENI. V lost 2 bases to trimming and J lost 0 bases, with 6 bases between them. Here the CDR3 DNA reads TGTGCCAGCTCACCAGGGGGGAGCACAGATACGCAGTATTTT. Its translation: CASSPGGSTDTQYF.

The rearrangement links TRBV28 to TRBJ2-5; D may match TRBD1 or TRBD2 (5 bases each). The J call could be wrong; TRBJ2-7 is a better fit for the DNA end. Germline V gene sequence: CDR1 MDHEN, CDR2 SYDVKM. CDR3 length: 14 amino acids. CDR3 amino acids: CASSFEGPSYEQYF. The CDR3 DNA reads as TGTGCCAGCAGTTTCGAGGGGCCCTCCTACGAGCAGTACTTC.

This chain uses TRBV11-1 with TRBJ2-7, with 7 bases lining up with TRBD2. Germline values: CDR1 SGHAT, CDR2 FQDESV (reference sequence). The CDR3 has 15 residues. J gave up 2 bases and V 3 bases, and 7 bases lay outside the gene matches. CDR3: CASSFGAGVAYEQYF. As DNA, the CDR3 is TGTGCCAGCAGCTTCGGGGCGGGAGTGGCCTACGAGCAGTACTTC.

The chain joins TRBV18 to TRBJ1-6; D is perhaps TRBD1 (5 bases). CDR1 and CDR2 (germline): KGHSH, LQKENI. The CDR3 length is 13 residues. V was pared by 3 bases and J by 7 bases, with 7 bases between. The CDR3 nucleotides read TGTGCCAGCTCACCTCAGGGAAATTCACCCCTCCACTTT. Its protein is CASSPQGNSPLHF.

The chain joins TRBV5-4 to TRBJ2-4; D may be TRBD1 (6 bases). Trimming shortened V by 1 base and J by 8 bases, and 10 bases separated the two germline ends. Per germline, CDR1 SGHNT and CDR2 YYREEE (reference sequence). The CDR3 is 13 amino acids. CDR3 sequence reads: CASSLTGFDIQYF. The CDR3 region has the DNA TGTGCCAGCAGCTTGACAGGGTTCGACATTCAGTACTTC.

V usage is TRBV18 and J usage is TRBJ2-5, with 7 bases aligning to TRBD2. The ends lost 3 bases at V and 5 bases at J; junction bases unmatched: 15. CDR3 length: 17 amino acids. CDR1 and CDR2 (germline): KGHSH, LQKENI. The CDR3 DNA reads as TGTGCCAGCTCACCCCGAGGGGAGCGCCGAGCGGGGGAGACCCAGTACTTC. This encodes CASSPRGERRAGETQYF.

The genes are TRBV7-3 and TRBJ1-4; unclear D gene. V was pared by 2 bases and J by 5 bases, with 9 bases between. CDR1 is SGHTA and CDR2 is FQGTGA in the germline V gene. This CDR3 has 14 amino acids. CDR3 loop: CASSLGSGNEKLFF. The DNA of the CDR3 is TGTGCCAGCAGCTTAGGGTCGGGGAATGAAAAACTGTTTTTT.

The chain is built from TRBV11-3 and TRBJ2-3; TRBD1 is a possible D gene (6 bases). This CDR3 contains 14 residues. Trimming pared 4 bases from V and 5 bases from J, leaving 13 bases between. Germline lookup yields CDR1 SGHNT and CDR2 YENEEA. CDR3 DNA: TGTGCCAGCAGCTCCGGCACAGGGAGAGATACGCAGTATTTT. Its translation: CASSSGTGRDTQYF.

The rearrangement links TRBV7-2 to TRBJ2-5; the D gene is possibly TRBD2 (6 bases). The CDR3 runs to 14 residues. Germline CDR1 reads SGHTA; CDR2 reads FQGNSA. The V end lost 6 bases, the J end lost 4 bases, and 15 bases lay between the germline ends. The CDR3 DNA reads TGTGCCAGCAGTCCCCGACGGCGGGGAGAGACCCAGTACTTC. Its translation is CASSPRRRGETQYF.

The chain couples TRBV5-1 to TRBJ2-4; 8 nucleotides align to TRBD2. The CDR3 is made up of 14 amino acids. V trimming: 4 bases; J trimming: 3 bases; junction bases outside the gene matches: 3. In germline, CDR1 is SGHRS, CDR2 YFSETQ. The CDR3 region has the DNA TGCGCCAGCAGCCCCCGGGGGGGCAAAAACATTCAGTACTTC. This translates into CASSPRGGKNIQYF.